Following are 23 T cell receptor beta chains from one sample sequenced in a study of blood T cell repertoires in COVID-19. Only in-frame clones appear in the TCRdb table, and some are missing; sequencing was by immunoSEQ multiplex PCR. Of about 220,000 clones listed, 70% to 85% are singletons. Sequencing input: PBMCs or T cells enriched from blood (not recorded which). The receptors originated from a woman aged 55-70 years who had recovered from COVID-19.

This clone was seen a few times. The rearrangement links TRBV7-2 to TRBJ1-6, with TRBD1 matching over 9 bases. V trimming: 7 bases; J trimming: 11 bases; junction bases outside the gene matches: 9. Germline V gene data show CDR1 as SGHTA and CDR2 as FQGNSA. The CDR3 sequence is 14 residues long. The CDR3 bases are TGTGCCAGCAACCAAGGGACAGGGCAAACACCCCTCCACTTT. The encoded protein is CASNQGTGQTPLHF.

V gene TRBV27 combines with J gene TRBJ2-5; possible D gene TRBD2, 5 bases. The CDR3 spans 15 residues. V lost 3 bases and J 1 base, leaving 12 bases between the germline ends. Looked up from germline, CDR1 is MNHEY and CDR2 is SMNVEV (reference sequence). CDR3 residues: CASSLRAVLQETQYF. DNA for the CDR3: TGTGCCAGCAGTTTGCGGGCAGTCCTCCAAGAGACCCAGTACTTC.

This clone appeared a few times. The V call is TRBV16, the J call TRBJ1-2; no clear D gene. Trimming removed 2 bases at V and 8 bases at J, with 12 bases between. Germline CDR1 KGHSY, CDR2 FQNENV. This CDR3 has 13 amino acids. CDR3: CASSQRPEAGYTF. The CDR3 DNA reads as TGTGCCAGCAGCCAAAGACCAGAGGCGGGCTACACCTTC.

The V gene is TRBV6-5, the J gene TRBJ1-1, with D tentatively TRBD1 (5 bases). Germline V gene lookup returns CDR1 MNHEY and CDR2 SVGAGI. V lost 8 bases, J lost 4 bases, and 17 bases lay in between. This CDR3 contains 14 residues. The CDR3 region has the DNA TGTGCCAGCTCTTTTACGGGGGTGAGCACTGAAGCTTTCTTT. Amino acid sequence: CASSFTGVSTEAFF.

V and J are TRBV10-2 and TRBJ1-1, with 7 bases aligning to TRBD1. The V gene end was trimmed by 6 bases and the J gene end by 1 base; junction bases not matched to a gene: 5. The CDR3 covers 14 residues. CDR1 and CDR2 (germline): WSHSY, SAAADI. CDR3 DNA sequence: TGCGCCAGCAGCCTGACAGGGTCGAACACTGAAGCTTTCTTT. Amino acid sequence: CASSLTGSNTEAFF.

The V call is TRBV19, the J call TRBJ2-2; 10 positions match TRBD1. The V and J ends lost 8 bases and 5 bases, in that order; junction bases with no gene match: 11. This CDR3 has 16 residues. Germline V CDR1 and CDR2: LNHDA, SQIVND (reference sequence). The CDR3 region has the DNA TGTGCCAGTCGACCGGTACCGGGACAGGGGACCGGGGAGCTGTTTTTT. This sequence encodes CASRPVPGQGTGELFF.

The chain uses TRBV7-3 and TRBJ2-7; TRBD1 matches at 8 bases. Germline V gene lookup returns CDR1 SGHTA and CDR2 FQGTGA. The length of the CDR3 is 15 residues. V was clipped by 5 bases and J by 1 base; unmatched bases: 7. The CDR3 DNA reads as TGTGCCAGCAGCGCAGGACAGGGAAGGTCCTACGAGCAGTACTTC. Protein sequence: CASSAGQGRSYEQYF. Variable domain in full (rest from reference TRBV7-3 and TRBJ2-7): GAGVSQTPSNKVTEKGKYVELRCDPISGHTALYWYRQSLGQGPEFLIYFQGTGAADDSGLPNDRFFAVRPEGSVSTLKIQRTERGDSAVYLCASSAGQGRSYEQYFGPGTRLTVT.

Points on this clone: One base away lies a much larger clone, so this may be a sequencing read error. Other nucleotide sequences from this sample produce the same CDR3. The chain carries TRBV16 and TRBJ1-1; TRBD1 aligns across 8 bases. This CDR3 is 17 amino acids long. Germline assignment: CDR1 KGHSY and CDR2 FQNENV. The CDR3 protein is CASSPHSGQGRNAEAFF. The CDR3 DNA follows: TGTGCCAGCAGCCCGCACTCTGGACAGGGAAGGAACGCTGAAGCTTTCTTT.

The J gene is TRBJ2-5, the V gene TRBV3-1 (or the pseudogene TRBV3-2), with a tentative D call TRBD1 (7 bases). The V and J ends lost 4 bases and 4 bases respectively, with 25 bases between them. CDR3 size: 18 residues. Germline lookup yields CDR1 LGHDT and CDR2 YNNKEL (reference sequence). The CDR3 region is CASSPLSPGRGVRETQYF. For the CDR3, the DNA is TGTGCCAGCAGCCCCTTATCCCCCGGCAGGGGGGTTAGAGAGACCCAGTACTTC.

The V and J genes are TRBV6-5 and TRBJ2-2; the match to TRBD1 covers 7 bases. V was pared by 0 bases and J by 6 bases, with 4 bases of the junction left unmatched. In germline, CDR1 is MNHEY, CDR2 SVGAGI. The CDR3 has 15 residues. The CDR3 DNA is TGTGCCAGCAGTTACTCCGAGGGGGCGGCCGGGGAGCTGTTTTTT. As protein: CASSYSEGAAGELFF.

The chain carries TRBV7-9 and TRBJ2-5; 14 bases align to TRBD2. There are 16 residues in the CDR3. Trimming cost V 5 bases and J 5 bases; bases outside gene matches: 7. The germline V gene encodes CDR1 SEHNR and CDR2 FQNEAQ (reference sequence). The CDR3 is CASSEGLAGVVETQYF. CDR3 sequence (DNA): TGTGCCAGCAGCGAGGGACTAGCGGGGGTTGTGGAGACCCAGTACTTC.

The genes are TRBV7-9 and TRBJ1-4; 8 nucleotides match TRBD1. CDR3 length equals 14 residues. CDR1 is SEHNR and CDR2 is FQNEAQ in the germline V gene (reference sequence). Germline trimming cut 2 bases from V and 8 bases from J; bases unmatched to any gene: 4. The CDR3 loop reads CASSLQRDREKLFF. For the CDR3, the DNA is TGTGCCAGCAGCTTACAAAGGGACAGGGAAAAACTGTTTTTT. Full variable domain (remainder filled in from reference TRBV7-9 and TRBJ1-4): DTGVSQNPRHKITKRGQNVTFRCDPISEHNRLYWYRQTLGQGPEFLTYFQNEAQLEKSRLLSDRFSAERPKGSFSTLEIQRTEQGDSAMYLCASSLQRDREKLFFGSGTQLSVL.

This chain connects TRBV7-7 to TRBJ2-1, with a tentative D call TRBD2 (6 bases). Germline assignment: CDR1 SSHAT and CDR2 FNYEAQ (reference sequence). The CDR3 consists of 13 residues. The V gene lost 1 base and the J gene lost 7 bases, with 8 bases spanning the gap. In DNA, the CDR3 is TGTGCCAGCAGCTTAGAGGCGGGGAATGAGCAGTTCTTC. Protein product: CASSLEAGNEQFF.

CDR3 sequence reads: CASSLSPYEQYF. The CDR3 DNA is TGTGCCAGCAGCTTATCCCCTTACGAGCAGTACTTC. V usage is TRBV7-9 and J usage is TRBJ2-7; D is unresolved. Germline values: CDR1 SEHNR, CDR2 FQNEAQ (reference sequence). This CDR3 region has 12 residues. Between the trimmed V and J ends, which lost 2 bases and 4 bases, there was a span of 6 bases.

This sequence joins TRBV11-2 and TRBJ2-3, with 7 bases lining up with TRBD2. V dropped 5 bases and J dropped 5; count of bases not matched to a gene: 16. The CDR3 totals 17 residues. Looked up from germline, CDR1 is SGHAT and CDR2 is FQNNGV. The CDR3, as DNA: TGTGCCAGCAGCGTAGCCCCCCCCACAGGCGGGGGAGATACGCAGTATTTT. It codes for CASSVAPPTGGGDTQYF.

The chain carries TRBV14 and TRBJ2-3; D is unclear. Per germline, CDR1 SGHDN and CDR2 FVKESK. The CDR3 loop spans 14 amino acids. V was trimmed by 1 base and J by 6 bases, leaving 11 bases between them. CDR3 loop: CASSQAIARDTQYF. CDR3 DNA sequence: TGTGCCAGCAGCCAAGCAATCGCCCGGGATACGCAGTATTTT.

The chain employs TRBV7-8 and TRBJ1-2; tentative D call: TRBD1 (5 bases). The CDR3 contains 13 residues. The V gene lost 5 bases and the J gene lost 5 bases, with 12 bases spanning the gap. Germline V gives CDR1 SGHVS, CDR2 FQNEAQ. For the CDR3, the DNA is TGTGCCAGCAGCAATCGTGGGGGGTATGGCTACACCTTC. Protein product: CASSNRGGYGYTF. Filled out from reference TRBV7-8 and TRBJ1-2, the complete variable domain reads GAGVSQSPRYKVAKRGQDVALRCDPISGHVSLFWYQQALGQGPEFLTYFQNEAQLDKSGLPSDRFFAERPEGSVSTLKIQRTQQEDSAVYLCASSNRGGYGYTFGSGTRLTVV.

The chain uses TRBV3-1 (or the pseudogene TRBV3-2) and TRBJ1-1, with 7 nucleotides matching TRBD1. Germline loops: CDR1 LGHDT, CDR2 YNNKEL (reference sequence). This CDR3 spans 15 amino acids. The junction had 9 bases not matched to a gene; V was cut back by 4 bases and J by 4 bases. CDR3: CASSLRGARGTEAFF. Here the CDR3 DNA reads TGTGCCAGCAGCCTCAGGGGGGCCCGAGGCACTGAAGCTTTCTTT.

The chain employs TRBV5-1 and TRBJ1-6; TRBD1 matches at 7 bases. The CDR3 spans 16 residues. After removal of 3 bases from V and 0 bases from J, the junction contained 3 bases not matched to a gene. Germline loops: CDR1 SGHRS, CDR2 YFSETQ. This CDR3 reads CASSSGQSSYNSPLHF. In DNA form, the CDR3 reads TGCGCCAGCAGCTCGGGACAGAGCTCCTATAATTCACCCCTCCACTTT.

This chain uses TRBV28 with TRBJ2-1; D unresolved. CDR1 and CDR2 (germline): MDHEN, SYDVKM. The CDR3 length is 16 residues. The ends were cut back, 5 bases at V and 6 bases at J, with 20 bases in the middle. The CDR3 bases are TGTGCCAGCAGTGCTAGGAAATCTTCGGTTTCCAATGAGCAGTTCTTC. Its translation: CASSARKSSVSNEQFF.

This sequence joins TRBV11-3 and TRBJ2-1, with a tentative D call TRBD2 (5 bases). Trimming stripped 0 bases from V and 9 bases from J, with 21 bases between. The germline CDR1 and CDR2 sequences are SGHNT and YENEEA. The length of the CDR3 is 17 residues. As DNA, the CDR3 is TGTGCCAGCAGCTTAGATTGGAGTAGCTCGGGGTCTGGTGAGCAGTTCTTC. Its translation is CASSLDWSSSGSGEQFF.

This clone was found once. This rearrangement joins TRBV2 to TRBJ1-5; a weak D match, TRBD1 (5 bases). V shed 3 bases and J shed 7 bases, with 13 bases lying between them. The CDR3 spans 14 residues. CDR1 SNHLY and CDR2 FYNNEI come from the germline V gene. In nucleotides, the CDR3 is TGTGCCAGCAGTGATAGCTCGACAGACCAGCCCCAGCATTTT. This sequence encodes CASSDSSTDQPQHF.

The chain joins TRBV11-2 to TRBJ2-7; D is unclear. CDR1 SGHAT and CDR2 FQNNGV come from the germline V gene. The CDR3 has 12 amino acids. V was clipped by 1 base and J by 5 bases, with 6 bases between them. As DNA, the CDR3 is TGTGCCAGCAGCTTAGCAGGTAACGAGCAGTACTTC. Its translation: CASSLAGNEQYF.